The next 22 T cell receptor beta chains were all read from a single sample in a study of blood T cells in healthy people across ages. Together with a sample-barcoded 5' primer, a J-beta primer mix was included in a second PCR lasting about 6 to 12 cycles. TCRdb passed the 5' RACE reads through MiXCR, listing each CDR3 protein once. This sample has some 1,000,000 distinct CDR3 sequences, with around 25% found just once. This sample was also put to use in a study of T cells of mothers and their children.

Sequencing used blood. The receptors derive from a girl aged 2 to 10 in good health.

The chain recombines TRBV4-3 with TRBJ2-1; TRBD2 agrees at 7 bases. The end of the DNA fits TRBJ2-7 better, so the J call may be wrong. The CDR3 contains 13 residues. In germline, CDR1 is LGHNA, CDR2 YSLEER. CDR3 DNA: TGCGCCAGCAGCGAGGGAGGGACGGACGAGCAGTACTTC. Its protein is CASSEGGTDEQYF.

The rearrangement uses TRBV12-3 or TRBV12-4 and TRBJ2-1; 10 bases agree with TRBD2. The CDR3 extends over 15 amino acids. Trimming at V came to 3 bases and at J to 7 bases, leaving 6 bases not matched to a gene. The CDR3 sequence: CASSLGAGGQNEQFF. CDR3 in DNA: TGTGCCAGCAGTTTGGGAGCGGGGGGGCAGAATGAGCAGTTCTTC.

This clonotype was seen a few times. The J gene is TRBJ2-2, the V gene TRBV12-3 or TRBV12-4, with TRBD2 as a possible D gene (6 bases). This CDR3 contains 12 residues. V was shortened by 7 bases and J by 7 bases, with 10 bases between the two germline ends. The CDR3 DNA follows: TGTGCCAGCACCACGGGGGACGGGGAGCTGTTTTTT. It yields the protein CASTTGDGELFF.

As for this clonotype: Compared with germline, one end of the junction differs, possibly owing to a read error. The chain links TRBV20-1 to TRBJ2-2, with D perhaps matching TRBD2 (5 bases). The CDR3 consists of 11 residues. Germline V gene data show CDR1 as DFQATT and CDR2 as SNEGSKA (reference sequence). For the CDR3, the DNA is TGCAGTGCTATAGGCAACGGGGAGTTGTTTTTT. Protein product: CSAIGNGELFF.

This clonotype has only a few counts. The chain carries TRBV5-1 and TRBJ1-1, with 8 bases identical to TRBD1. The germline gives CDR1 SGHRS, CDR2 YFSETQ. This CDR3 is 16 amino acids long. The V and J ends lost 5 bases and 0 bases, in that order; junction bases with no gene match: 9. In DNA form, the CDR3 reads TGCGCCAGCAGGCCTGACAGGGGTCGGGTGAACACTGAAGCTTTCTTT. Its protein is CASRPDRGRVNTEAFF.

The V and J genes are TRBV4-2 and TRBJ2-7; D call uncertain. V lost 1 base and J 6 bases, leaving 10 bases between the germline ends. The CDR3 covers 13 residues. CDR1 and CDR2 from the germline V gene are LGHNA and YNFKEQ. Here the CDR3 reads CASSQGEGCEQYF. Written as DNA, the CDR3 is TGTGCCAGCAGCCAAGGGGAAGGCTGCGAGCAGTACTTC.

This chain joins TRBV12-3 or TRBV12-4 and TRBJ1-5; D unresolved. V gave up 9 bases and J gave up 0 bases, with 15 bases separating them. This CDR3 has 15 residues. The CDR3 loop reads CASLGSTNSNQPQHF. In DNA form, the CDR3 reads TGTGCCAGTCTGGGGTCTACAAATAGCAATCAGCCCCAGCATTTT.

This clonotype has a handful of counts. The gene calls are TRBV3-1 and TRBJ2-7, with D uncertain. The CDR3 covers 13 residues. Trimming removed 4 bases from V and 2 bases from J, with 9 bases in between. Germline CDR1 and CDR2: LGHDT and YNNKEL (reference sequence). In nucleotides, the CDR3 is TGTGCCAGCAGCCTAACTACCGCCTACGAGCAGTACTTC. Translation: CASSLTTAYEQYF.

The chain joins TRBV2 to TRBJ2-5; D tentatively reads TRBD1 or TRBD2 (5 bases each). Germline CDR1 is SNHLY and CDR2 is FYNNEI. The CDR3 extends over 15 amino acids. V gave up 7 bases and J gave up 2 bases, with 17 bases separating them. The CDR3 protein is CASIPVDWGQETQYF. CDR3 DNA: TGTGCCAGCATCCCAGTTGATTGGGGGCAAGAGACCCAGTACTTC.

The rearrangement uses TRBV27 and TRBJ1-4; 7 positions match TRBD1. Germline assignment: CDR1 MNHEY and CDR2 SMNVEV (reference sequence). The V segment lost 5 bases and the J segment 7 bases; nucleotides outside the gene matches: 10. The CDR3 is 15 amino acids. The CDR3 DNA is TGTGCCAGCAGTCCAATCCCAGGGGGTTTTGAAAAACTGTTTTTT. It translates to CASSPIPGGFEKLFF.

This clonotype was found once. V is TRBV3-1 and J is TRBJ2-1; possible D gene TRBD2, 6 bases. The assigned J gene may be wrong: the sequence end matches TRBJ2-5 better. The CDR3 is 19 amino acids. Germline V CDR1 and CDR2: LGHDT, YNNKEL (reference sequence). The CDR3 here is CASSQRKAGPRFGGETQYF. Written as DNA, the CDR3 is TGTGCCAGCAGCCAAAGGAAAGCGGGTCCGAGGTTCGGGGGAGAGACCCAGTACTTC.

This clonotype has more than one count but fewer than ten. The chain links TRBV5-5 to TRBJ2-1, with a possible D match to TRBD1 (5 bases). The DNA end is a closer match to TRBJ2-5, so the J assignment may be wrong. The CDR3 totals 14 residues. From germline, CDR1 is SGHKS and CDR2 YYEKEE (reference sequence). The CDR3 coding sequence is TGTGCCAGCAGCCAAGGGGCTAATGGAGAGACCCAGTACTTC. Protein: CASSQGANGETQYF.

This clonotype was observed a few times. The chain employs TRBV6-6 and TRBJ1-2; TRBD1 aligns across 7 bases. The germline CDR1 and CDR2 sequences are MNHNY and SVGAGI (reference sequence). The trim removed 2 bases at V and 10 bases at J, leaving 10 bases unmatched. CDR3 size: 14 residues. In nucleotides, the CDR3 is TGTGCCAGCAGTTACCCTGGGACAGCAGGTGTCTACACCTTC. Its translation: CASSYPGTAGVYTF.

V and J are TRBV3-1 and TRBJ1-6, with D tentatively TRBD1 (5 bases). Germline loops: CDR1 LGHDT, CDR2 YNNKEL (reference sequence). V shed 4 bases and J shed 7 bases, with 11 bases lying between them. CDR3 length: 14 residues. The CDR3, as DNA: TGTGCCAGCAGCCGCGGGACGGAGAATTCACCCCTCCACTTT. Residues: CASSRGTENSPLHF. Filled out from reference TRBV3-1 and TRBJ1-6, the complete variable domain reads DTAVSQTPKYLVTQMGNDKSIKCEQNLGHDTMYWYKQDSKKFLKIMFSYNNKELIINETVPNRFSPKSPDKAHLNLHINSLELGDSAVYFCASSRGTENSPLHFGNGTRLTVT.

The V gene is TRBV12-3 or TRBV12-4, the J gene TRBJ2-4, with D possibly matching TRBD1 (5 bases). The CDR3 runs to 16 residues. Trimming pared 6 bases from V and 1 base from J, leaving 16 bases between. Written as DNA, the CDR3 is TGTGCCAGCAGCGACTCAGGGAATGTGGCCAAAAACATTCAGTACTTC. It yields the protein CASSDSGNVAKNIQYF.

This clonotype was seen a few times. This chain links TRBV12-3 or TRBV12-4 with TRBJ1-4; no clear D gene. V lost 5 bases and J lost 4, with 11 bases in between. The CDR3 length is 14 residues. CDR3 nucleotides: TGTGCCAGCAGTGCGACGACAAGTAATGAAAAACTGTTTTTT. It translates to CASSATTSNEKLFF.

The CDR3 spells CSVVLGSYEQYF. The CDR3 DNA reads TGCAGCGTTGTTCTTGGGAGCTACGAGCAGTACTTC. The chain carries TRBV29-1 and TRBJ2-7, with D perhaps matching TRBD2 (5 bases). The germline gives CDR1 SQVTM, CDR2 ANQGSEA. Trimming removed 4 bases from V and 3 bases from J, with 10 bases in between. The CDR3 has 12 amino acids.

This clonotype was seen more than once but under ten times. V and J are TRBV11-2 and TRBJ2-2; possibly TRBD1 or TRBD2 for D (5 bases each). This CDR3 contains 13 residues. The V gene lost 5 bases and the J gene lost 6 bases, with 10 bases spanning the gap. Per germline, CDR1 SGHAT and CDR2 FQNNGV. CDR3 protein: CASSPGRPGELFF. In DNA form, the CDR3 reads TGTGCCAGCAGCCCGGGACGGCCCGGGGAGCTGTTTTTT.

The chain links TRBV27 to TRBJ2-5; no definite D call. CDR1 is MNHEY and CDR2 is SMNVEV in the germline V gene (reference sequence). The V end lost 2 bases, the J end lost 5 bases, and 9 bases lay between the germline ends. This CDR3 has 13 residues. The CDR3 reads CASSLVEAETQYF. CDR3 nucleotides: TGTGCCAGCAGTTTAGTAGAGGCCGAGACCCAGTACTTC.

The V call is TRBV6-6, the J call TRBJ1-1; maybe TRBD1 (5 bases). V lost 2 bases to trimming and J lost 11 bases, with 18 bases between them. This CDR3 region has 14 residues. Per the germline V gene, CDR1 is MNHNY and CDR2 is SVGAGI (reference sequence). Here the CDR3 DNA reads TGTGCCAGCAGTTACGGGACGTTGGGTTCAGTGGCTTTCTTT. This encodes CASSYGTLGSVAFF.

The gene calls are TRBV7-2 and TRBJ2-3; D is unclear. The germline V and J ends were trimmed by 5 bases and 2 bases, with 14 bases remaining between them. Germline CDR1 reads SGHTA; CDR2 reads FQGNSA. The CDR3 covers 15 residues. The CDR3 sequence is CASSQPAQLTDTQYF. The CDR3 DNA reads TGTGCCAGCAGCCAACCGGCCCAGCTCACAGATACGCAGTATTTT. The full variable domain, rest sourced from reference TRBV7-2 and TRBJ2-3, is GAGVSQSPSNKVTEKGKDVELRCDPISGHTALYWYRQSLGQGLEFLIYFQGNSAPDKSGLPSDRFSAERTGGSVSTLTIQRTQQEDSAVYLCASSQPAQLTDTQYFGPGTRLTVL.

In this sample, this clonotype turned up a few times. J is TRBJ2-5 and V is TRBV24-1, with 9 bases fitting TRBD1. The J call may be in error: the DNA end matches TRBJ2-1 better. The CDR3 is 14 amino acids. CDR1 and CDR2 (germline): KGHDR, SFDVKD. CDR3 protein: CATGQGSKVDEQFF. The DNA of the CDR3 is TGTGCCACCGGACAGGGGAGCAAGGTGGATGAGCAGTTCTTC.